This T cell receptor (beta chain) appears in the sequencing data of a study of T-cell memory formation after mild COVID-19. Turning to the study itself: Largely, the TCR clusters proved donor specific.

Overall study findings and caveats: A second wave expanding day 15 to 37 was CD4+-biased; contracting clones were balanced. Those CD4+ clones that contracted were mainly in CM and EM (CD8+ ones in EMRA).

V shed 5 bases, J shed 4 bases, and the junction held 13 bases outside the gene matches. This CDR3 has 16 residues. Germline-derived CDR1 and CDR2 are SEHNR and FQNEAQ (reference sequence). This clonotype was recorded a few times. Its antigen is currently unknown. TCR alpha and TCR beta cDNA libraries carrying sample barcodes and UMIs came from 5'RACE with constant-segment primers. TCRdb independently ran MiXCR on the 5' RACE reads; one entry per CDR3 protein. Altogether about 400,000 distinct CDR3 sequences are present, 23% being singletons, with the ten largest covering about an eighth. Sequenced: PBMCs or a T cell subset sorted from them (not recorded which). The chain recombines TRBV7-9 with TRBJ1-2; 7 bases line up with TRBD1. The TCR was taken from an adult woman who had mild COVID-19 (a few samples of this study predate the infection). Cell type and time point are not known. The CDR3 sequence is CASSTPRQGSSYGYTF. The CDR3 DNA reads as TGTGCCAGCAGCACGCCCCGACAGGGATCCTCCTATGGCTACACCTTC.